This TCR beta chain came from a study of human T cells and chemical hapten exposure. Stated time point: patch test 2, 6 weeks after DPC sensitization. Treatment reported: therapeutic diphenylcyclopropenone sensitization with weekly scalp DPC. Comment on this clonotype: Its antigen is still unknown.

The library put unique molecular identifiers onto individual cDNA molecules. TCRdb called the RACE reads again in MiXCR, with one record for every CDR3 protein. The sample holds roughly 380,000 distinct CDR3 sequences, about 6% seen once. Whole-study findings and limits: The number of TCRs above 1 in 1000 frequency did not change after DPC sensitization. Donor immune responses may differ from healthy people's, since all donors had alopecia.

The receptor comes from a woman aged 18-35 years with alopecia areata. Some clones in this sample may be carry-over from other donors' samples. Sample: whole blood, taken in connection with sensitization to the hapten diphenylcyclopropenone (DPC).

Here the CDR3 DNA reads TGTGCCAGCAGCCCGAGACGACAGGGAAGTTCTGGGGCCAACGTCCTGACTTTC. Translating it yields CASSPRRQGSSGANVLTF. The genes are TRBV3-1 and TRBJ2-6; 7 bases are a match to TRBD1. Germline trimming cut 4 bases from V and 1 base from J; bases unmatched to any gene: 10. The CDR3 contains 18 residues. Germline CDR1 LGHDT, CDR2 YNNKEL (reference sequence).